This T cell receptor beta chain was sequenced during a study of beta chain features in type 1 diabetes. Overall study findings and caveats: Shorter TCRB CDR3s, moderately but significantly so, marked every one of the four CD4+ subsets in Type 1 diabetes patients.

Stem cell-like memory, regulatory, central memory and naive CD4+ cells were sorted via CD45RO/CCR7/CD25/CD127/CD95/CD27. Investigators reverse transcribed all isolated RNA, so they sequenced expressed TCRB transcripts. TCRdb's table, derived via immunoSEQ multiplex PCR, lists solely in-frame clones and lacks some. This sample yields approximately 600,000 clones, of which 9.5% to 15% are seen a single time; around 0.12% belongs to the top ten. A remark on this clone: What it binds is unknown.

In germline, CDR1 is SGHRS, CDR2 YFSETQ. The CDR3 runs to 15 residues. Trimming removed 4 bases from V and 0 bases from J; junction bases left unmatched: 4. The chain joins TRBV5-1 to TRBJ2-3; TRBD2 aligns across 8 bases. Sequencing used naive CD4+ T cells from blood. The receptor was isolated from a man aged 25 to 45 with type 1 diabetes. The CDR3 DNA reads as TGCGCCAGCAGCCCTCGGGAGGGTAGCACAGATACGCAGTATTTT. Amino acid sequence: CASSPREGSTDTQYF.